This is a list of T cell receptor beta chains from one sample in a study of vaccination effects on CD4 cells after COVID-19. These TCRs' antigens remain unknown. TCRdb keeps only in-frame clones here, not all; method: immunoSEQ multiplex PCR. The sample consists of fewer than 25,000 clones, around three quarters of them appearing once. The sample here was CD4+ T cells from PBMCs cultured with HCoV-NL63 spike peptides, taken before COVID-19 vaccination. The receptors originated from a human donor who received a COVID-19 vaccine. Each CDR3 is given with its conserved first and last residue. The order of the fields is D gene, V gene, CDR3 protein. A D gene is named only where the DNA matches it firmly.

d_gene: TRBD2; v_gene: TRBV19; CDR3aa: CASSMAIAGGREQFF
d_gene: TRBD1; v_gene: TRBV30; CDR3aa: CAWSVAGVGGNGYTF
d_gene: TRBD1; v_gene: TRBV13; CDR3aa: CASSLNRDRVIEQYF
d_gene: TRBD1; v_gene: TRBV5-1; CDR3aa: CASVIGMGRTGKTDTQYF
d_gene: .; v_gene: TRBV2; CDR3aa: CASSEFGIGNSGNTIYF
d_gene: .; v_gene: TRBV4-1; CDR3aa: CASSPPGLRETQYF
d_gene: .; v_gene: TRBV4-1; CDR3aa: CASGYTRRGRYTF
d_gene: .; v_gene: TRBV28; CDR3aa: CASSFTDWTEDTQYF
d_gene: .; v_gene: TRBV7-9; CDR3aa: CASSLEREKPYEQYF
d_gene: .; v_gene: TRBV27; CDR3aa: CASRKNTEAFF
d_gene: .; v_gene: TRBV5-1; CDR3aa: CASSLRGGGLNTGELFF
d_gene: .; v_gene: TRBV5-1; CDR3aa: CASSLGGLETQYF
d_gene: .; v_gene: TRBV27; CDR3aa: CASTWTGSKISYNEQFF
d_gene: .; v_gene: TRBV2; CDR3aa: CASSATWGLQETQYF
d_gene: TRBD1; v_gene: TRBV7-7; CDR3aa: CASSSTGAETQYF
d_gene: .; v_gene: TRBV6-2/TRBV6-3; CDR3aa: CASSYREYEQYF
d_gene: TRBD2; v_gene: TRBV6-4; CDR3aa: CASKTSGDTGELFF
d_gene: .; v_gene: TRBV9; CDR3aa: CASSVGVTPYNEQFF
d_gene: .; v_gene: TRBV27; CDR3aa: CASRRQAGTGELFF
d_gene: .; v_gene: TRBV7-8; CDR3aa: CASSAPAGETQYF
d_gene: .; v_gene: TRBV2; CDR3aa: CASSVDRLYYGYTF
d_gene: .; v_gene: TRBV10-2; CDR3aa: CASRSPWQNTEAFF
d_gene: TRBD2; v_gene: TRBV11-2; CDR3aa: CASSPRASGTVYNEQFF
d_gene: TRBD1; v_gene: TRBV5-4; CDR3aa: CASSLEGRGYTGELFF
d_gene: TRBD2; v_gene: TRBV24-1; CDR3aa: CATSDPPAGVGDTQYF